This record looks at one T cell receptor (beta chain) sequence and its context. Antigen: not known. V gave up 3 bases and J gave up 5 bases, with 9 bases separating them. Germline loops: CDR1 SGHDT, CDR2 YYEEEE. This CDR3 has 14 residues. This entry comes from a study of cytomegalovirus exposure and HLA in healthy donors. Points from the study as a whole: The study designated fewer than 200 TCR beta chains cytomegalovirus-associated.

Generated by immunoSEQ multiplex PCR, the TCRdb table keeps only in-frame clones and is missing some. The sample lists 70,000 or so clones, 90% to 95% occurring once. The chain couples TRBV5-6 to TRBJ1-6; maybe TRBD1 (5 bases). The specimen was PBMCs. This receptor was taken from a woman aged 18-35 years in good health and CMV-seropositive. The CDR3 DNA reads as TGTGCCAGCAGCTCGGGACTGAATAATTCACCCCTCCACTTT. This gives the protein CASSSGLNNSPLHF.